The clone carrying this T cell receptor (beta chain) was detected only a few times. This entry is derived from a study of technical replicates of blood from a handful of donors. The repertoire was sequenced with immunoSEQ multiplex PCR; TCRdb's copy has only in-frame clones and lacks some. The sample gives 67,000 or so clones, around 95% of which show up once; roughly 0.24% is in the top ten. The receptor was derived from a human donor in good health. The sample comprised T cells isolated from PBMCs.

CDR3 nucleotide sequence: TGCGCCAGCAGCCTGGGACAATTTCAGAACACTGAAGCTTTCTTT. Its translation: CASSLGQFQNTEAFF. The J gene is TRBJ1-1, the V gene TRBV4-1, with D possibly TRBD1 on 6 matching bases. Looked up from germline, CDR1 is MGHRA and CDR2 is YSYEKL. There are 15 residues in the CDR3. With 4 bases removed from V and 1 base from J, the gap between germline ends came to 13 bases.